One T cell receptor beta chain is described in this entry. The antigen is unknown. Random hexamers served to reverse transcribe roughly 0.5 to 1 ug RNA. One entry per CDR3 protein, called by TCRdb with MiXCR from the immunoSEQ multiplex PCR reads. The data hold roughly 100,000 distinct CDR3 sequences, with roughly 94% observed a single time. Sequencing of TCR beta drew on CD8+ and CD4+ T cells from blood. Patients with Susac syndrome met diagnostic criteria that were recently defined for definite or probable disease. Negative isolation yielded the CD8+ and CD4+ T cells, while FACS enriched the TEMRA cells. These data originate in a study of CD8 T cells in Susac syndrome. Study-level results: The study conceded that relatively few individuals underwent its TCR sequencing and HLA analysis.

The sample consisted of CD4+ T cells from PBMCs. This clonotype was sampled from a human donor with Susac syndrome.

The CDR3 region has the DNA TGTGCCAGCAGCCAAATGACAGGGGGAAGTAGCGCTTTCTTT. The encoded protein is CASSQMTGGSSAFF. This chain connects TRBV12-3 or TRBV12-4 to TRBJ1-1; 9 bases are a match to TRBD1. Unmatched junction bases numbered 13, after V lost 6 bases and J lost 11 bases. The CDR3 sequence is 14 residues long.